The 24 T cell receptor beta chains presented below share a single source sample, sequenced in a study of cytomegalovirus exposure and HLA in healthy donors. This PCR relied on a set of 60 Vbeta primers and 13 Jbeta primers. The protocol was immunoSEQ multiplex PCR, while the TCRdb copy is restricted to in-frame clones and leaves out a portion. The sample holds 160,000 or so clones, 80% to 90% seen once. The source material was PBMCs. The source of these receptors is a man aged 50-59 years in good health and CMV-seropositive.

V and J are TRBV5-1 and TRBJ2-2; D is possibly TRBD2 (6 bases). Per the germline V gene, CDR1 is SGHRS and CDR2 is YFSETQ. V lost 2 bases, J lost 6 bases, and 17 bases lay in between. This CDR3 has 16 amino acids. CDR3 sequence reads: CASSFSGGDVPGELFF. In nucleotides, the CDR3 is TGCGCCAGCAGCTTTTCGGGCGGGGATGTTCCCGGGGAGCTGTTTTTT.

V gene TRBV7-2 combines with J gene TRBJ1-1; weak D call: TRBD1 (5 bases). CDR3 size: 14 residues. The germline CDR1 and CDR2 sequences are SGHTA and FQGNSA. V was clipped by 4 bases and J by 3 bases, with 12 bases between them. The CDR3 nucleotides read TGTGCCAGCAGCTCTAGTTCGGGGGACACTGAAGCTTTCTTT. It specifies CASSSSSGDTEAFF.

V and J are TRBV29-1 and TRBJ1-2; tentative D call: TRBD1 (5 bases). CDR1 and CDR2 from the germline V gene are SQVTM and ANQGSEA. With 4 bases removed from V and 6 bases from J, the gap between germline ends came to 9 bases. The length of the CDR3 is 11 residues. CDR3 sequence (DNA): TGCAGCGTTGTTTCGGGGGATGGCTACACCTTC. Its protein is CSVVSGDGYTF. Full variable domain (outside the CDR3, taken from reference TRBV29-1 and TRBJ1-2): SAVISQKPSRDICQRGTSLTIQCQVDSQVTMMFWYRQQPGQSLTLIATANQGSEATYESGFVIDKFPISRPNLTFSTLTVSNMSPEDSSIYLCSVVSGDGYTFGSGTRLTVV.

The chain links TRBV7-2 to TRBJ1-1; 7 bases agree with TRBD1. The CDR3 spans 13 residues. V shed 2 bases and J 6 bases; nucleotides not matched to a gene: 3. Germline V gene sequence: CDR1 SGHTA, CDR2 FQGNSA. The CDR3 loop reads CASSLSGTAEAFF. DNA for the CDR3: TGTGCCAGCAGCTTATCAGGGACAGCTGAAGCTTTCTTT.

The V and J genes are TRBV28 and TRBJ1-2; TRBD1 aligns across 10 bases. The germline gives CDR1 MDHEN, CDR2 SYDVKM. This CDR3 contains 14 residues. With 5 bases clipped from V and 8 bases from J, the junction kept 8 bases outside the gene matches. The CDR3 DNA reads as TGTGCCAGCAGTGGCCGGGACAGGGGTGGCGGCTACACCTTC. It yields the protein CASSGRDRGGGYTF.

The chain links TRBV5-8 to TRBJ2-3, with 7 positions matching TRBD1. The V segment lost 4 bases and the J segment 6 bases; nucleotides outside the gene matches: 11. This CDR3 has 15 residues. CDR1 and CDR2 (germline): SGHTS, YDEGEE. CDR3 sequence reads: CASSPDRPPGDTQYF. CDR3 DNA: TGTGCCAGCAGCCCGGACAGGCCTCCCGGGGATACGCAGTATTTT.

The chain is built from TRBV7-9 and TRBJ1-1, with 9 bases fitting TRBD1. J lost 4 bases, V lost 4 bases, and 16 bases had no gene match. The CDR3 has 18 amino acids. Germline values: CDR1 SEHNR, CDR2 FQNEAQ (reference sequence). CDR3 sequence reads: CASSWGGPGTGSGTEAFF. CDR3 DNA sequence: TGTGCCAGCAGCTGGGGTGGGCCCGGGACAGGGTCGGGCACTGAAGCTTTCTTT.

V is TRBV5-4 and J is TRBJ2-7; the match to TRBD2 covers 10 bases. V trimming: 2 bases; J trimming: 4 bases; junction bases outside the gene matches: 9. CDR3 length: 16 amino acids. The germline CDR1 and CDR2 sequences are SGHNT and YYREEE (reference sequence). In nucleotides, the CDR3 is TGTGCCAGCAGCTTCATTACTAGCGGGACCCATTACGAGCAGTACTTC. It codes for CASSFITSGTHYEQYF.

CDR3 DNA: TGTGCCAGTAGGTCAGGGTTCTCTGGGGCCAACGTCCTGACTTTC. Amino acid sequence: CASRSGFSGANVLTF. The J gene is TRBJ2-6, the V gene TRBV19, with D possibly TRBD1 on 5 matching bases. V lost 6 bases and J 0 bases, leaving 9 bases between the germline ends. The CDR3 runs 15 residues. The V gene's germline CDR1 is LNHDA and CDR2 SQIVND (reference sequence).

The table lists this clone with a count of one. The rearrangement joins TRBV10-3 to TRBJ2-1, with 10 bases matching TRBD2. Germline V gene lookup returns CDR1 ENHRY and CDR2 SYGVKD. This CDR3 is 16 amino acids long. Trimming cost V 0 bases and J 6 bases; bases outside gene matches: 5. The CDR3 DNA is TGTGCCATCAGTGAGTCGGCCGCTAGCGGGAGCAATGAGCAGTTCTTC. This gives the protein CAISESAASGSNEQFF.

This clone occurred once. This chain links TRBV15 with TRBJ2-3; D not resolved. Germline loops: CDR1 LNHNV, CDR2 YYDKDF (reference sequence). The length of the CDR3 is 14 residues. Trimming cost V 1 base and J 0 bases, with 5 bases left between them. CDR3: CATSRGTSTDTQYF. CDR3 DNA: TGTGCCACCAGCAGAGGAACTAGCACAGATACGCAGTATTTT.

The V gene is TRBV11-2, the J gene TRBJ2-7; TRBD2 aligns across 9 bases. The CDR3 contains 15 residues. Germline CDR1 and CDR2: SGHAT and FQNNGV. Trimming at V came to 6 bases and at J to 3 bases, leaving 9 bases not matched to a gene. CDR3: CASSSTSGFFYEQYF. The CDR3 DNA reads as TGTGCCAGCAGTTCTACTAGCGGGTTCTTCTACGAGCAGTACTTC.

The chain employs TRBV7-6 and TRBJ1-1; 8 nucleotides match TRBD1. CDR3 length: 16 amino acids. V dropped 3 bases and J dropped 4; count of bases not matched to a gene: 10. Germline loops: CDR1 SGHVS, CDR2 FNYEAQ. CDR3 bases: TGTGCCAGCAGCTTCAGCGCTACAGGGGGAGGCACTGAAGCTTTCTTT. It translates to CASSFSATGGGTEAFF.

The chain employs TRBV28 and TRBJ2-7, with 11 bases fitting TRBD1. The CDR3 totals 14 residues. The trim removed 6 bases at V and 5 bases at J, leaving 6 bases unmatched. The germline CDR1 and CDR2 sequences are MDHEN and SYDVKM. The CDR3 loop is CASSHWTGGHEQYF. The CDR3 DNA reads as TGTGCCAGCAGCCATTGGACAGGGGGCCACGAGCAGTACTTC.

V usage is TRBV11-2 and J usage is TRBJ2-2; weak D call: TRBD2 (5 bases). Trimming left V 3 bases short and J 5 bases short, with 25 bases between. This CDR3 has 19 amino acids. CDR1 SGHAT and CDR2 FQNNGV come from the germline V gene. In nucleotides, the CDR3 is TGTGCCAGCAGCTTTGTCGTGGTCACGGGGTCTTCGGGAACCGGGGAGCTGTTTTTT. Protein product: CASSFVVVTGSSGTGELFF.

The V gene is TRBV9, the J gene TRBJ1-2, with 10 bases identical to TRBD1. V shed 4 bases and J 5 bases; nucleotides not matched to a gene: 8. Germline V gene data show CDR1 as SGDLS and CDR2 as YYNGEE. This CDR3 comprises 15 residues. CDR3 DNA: TGTGCCAGCAGCCAGACTGACAGGGGGCAGTATGGCTACACCTTC. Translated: CASSQTDRGQYGYTF.

CDR3 sequence: CASSFPDRGETQYF. CDR3 DNA sequence: TGCGCCAGCAGCTTCCCCGACAGGGGAGAGACCCAGTACTTC. The genes are TRBV5-1 and TRBJ2-5; 8 nucleotides align to TRBD1. The V gene's germline CDR1 is SGHRS and CDR2 YFSETQ. The CDR3 runs 14 residues. J was trimmed by 4 bases and V by 2 bases; bases with no gene match: 4.

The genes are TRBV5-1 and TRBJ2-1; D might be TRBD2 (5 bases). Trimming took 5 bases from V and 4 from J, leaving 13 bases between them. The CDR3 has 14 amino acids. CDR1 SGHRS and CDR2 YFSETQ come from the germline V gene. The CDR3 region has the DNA TGCGCCAGCAGAGGTCTAGCCGGATACAATGAGCAGTTCTTC. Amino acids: CASRGLAGYNEQFF.

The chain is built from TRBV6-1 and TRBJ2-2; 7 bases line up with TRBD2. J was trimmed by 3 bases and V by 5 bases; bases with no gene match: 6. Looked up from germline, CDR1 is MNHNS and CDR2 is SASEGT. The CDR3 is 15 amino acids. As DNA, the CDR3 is TGTGCCAGCAGTTGGCGGGAGCCTGACACCGGGGAGCTGTTTTTT. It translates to CASSWREPDTGELFF.

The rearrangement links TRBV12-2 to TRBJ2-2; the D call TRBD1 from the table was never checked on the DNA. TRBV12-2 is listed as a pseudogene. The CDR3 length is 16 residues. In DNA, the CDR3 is TGTGCAAGTCGGCTTGGGCGCCTCCCGAACACCGGGGAGCTGTTTTTT. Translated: CASRLGRLPNTGELFF.

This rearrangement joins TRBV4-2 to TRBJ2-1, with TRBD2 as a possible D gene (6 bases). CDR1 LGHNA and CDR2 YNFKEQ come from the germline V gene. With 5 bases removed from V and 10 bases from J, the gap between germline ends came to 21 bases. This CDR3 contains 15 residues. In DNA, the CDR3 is TGTGCCAGCAGCTATGAATGGACCTCGGCGGGGGAGCAGTTCTTC. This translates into CASSYEWTSAGEQFF.

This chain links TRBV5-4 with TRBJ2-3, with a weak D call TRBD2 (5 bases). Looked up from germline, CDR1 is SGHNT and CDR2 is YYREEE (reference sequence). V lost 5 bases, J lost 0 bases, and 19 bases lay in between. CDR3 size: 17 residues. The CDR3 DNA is TGTGCCAGCAGTAACGCGGGCCGCACAACTAGCACAGATACGCAGTATTTT. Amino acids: CASSNAGRTTSTDTQYF.

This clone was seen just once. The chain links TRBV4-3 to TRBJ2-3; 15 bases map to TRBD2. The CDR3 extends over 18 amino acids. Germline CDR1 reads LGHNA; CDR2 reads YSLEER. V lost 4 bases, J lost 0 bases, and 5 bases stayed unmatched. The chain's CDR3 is CASSRGLAGGRSTDTQYF. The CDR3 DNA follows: TGCGCCAGCAGCCGGGGACTAGCGGGAGGCAGAAGCACAGATACGCAGTATTTT.

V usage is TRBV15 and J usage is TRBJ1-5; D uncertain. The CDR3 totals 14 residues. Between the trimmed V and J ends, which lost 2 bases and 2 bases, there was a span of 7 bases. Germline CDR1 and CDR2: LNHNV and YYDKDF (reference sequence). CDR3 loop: CATSRSQGNQPQHF. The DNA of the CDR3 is TGTGCCACCAGCAGATCCCAGGGCAATCAGCCCCAGCATTTT.